These 13 T cell receptor beta chains share one sample of origin, sequenced in a study of blood T cell repertoires in COVID-19. TCRdb's table, derived via immunoSEQ multiplex PCR, lists solely in-frame clones and lacks some. The data hold nearly 300,000 clones, with approximately 84% observed a single time. Specimen: peripheral blood. These receptors were obtained from a human donor with COVID-19, enrolled during active disease. The donor label of this sample is uncertain.

The genes are TRBV28 and TRBJ1-6, with D unresolved. Trimming removed 7 bases from V and 6 bases from J, with 19 bases in between. The V gene's germline CDR1 is MDHEN and CDR2 SYDVKM. The length of the CDR3 is 16 residues. CDR3 nucleotide sequence: TGTGCCAGCACCATGGGAGGGAGCGCTAGTAATTCACCCCTCCACTTT. Its translation: CASTMGGSASNSPLHF.

This chain uses TRBV27 with TRBJ1-4, with 8 bases lining up with TRBD1. Per the germline V gene, CDR1 is MNHEY and CDR2 is SMNVEV (reference sequence). This CDR3 is built from 17 residues. J lost 4 bases, V lost 6 bases, and 13 bases had no gene match. CDR3 sequence reads: CASSRQGPGGGNEKLFF. For the CDR3, the DNA is TGTGCCAGCAGCCGACAGGGGCCCGGGGGCGGTAATGAAAAACTGTTTTTT.

The genes are TRBV6-2 or TRBV6-3 and TRBJ2-5; a possible D gene is TRBD2 (7 bases). CDR1 is MNHEY, CDR2 SVGEGT, per germline. The CDR3 consists of 16 residues. Trimming took 5 bases from V and 7 from J, leaving 23 bases between them. CDR3 nucleotides: TGTGCCAGCAGTACACCCGGGGGGCCCCAGAGGAGGACCCAGTACTTC. Protein: CASSTPGGPQRRTQYF.

This chain links TRBV5-4 with TRBJ2-1; D call uncertain. The germline V gene has CDR1 SGHNT and CDR2 YYREEE (reference sequence). This CDR3 has 15 amino acids. Deletions cut 0 bases from V and 4 bases from J, with 11 bases between. The CDR3 spells CASSLDGVVYNEQFF. The CDR3 nucleotides are TGTGCCAGCAGCTTGGATGGAGTCGTTTACAATGAGCAGTTCTTC.

The gene calls are TRBV19 and TRBJ1-2, with 11 nucleotides matching TRBD1. The CDR3 is 15 amino acids. Trimming at V came to 6 bases and at J to 4 bases, leaving 7 bases not matched to a gene. Germline V gene sequence: CDR1 LNHDA, CDR2 SQIVND (reference sequence). The CDR3 region has the DNA TGTGCCAGTAGCGGTCAGGGACAGGGGGGCTATGGCTACACCTTC. Amino acids: CASSGQGQGGYGYTF.

CDR3 nucleotide sequence: TGTGCCAGCAGTGAAGAGGGTAGCGGGAGTCTTGCAGATACGCAGTATTTT. Translation gives CASSEEGSGSLADTQYF. The V call is TRBV2, the J call TRBJ2-3; 9 bases map to TRBD2. From germline, CDR1 is SNHLY and CDR2 FYNNEI. V lost 1 base and J lost 4; bases outside the gene matches: 9. This CDR3 is 17 amino acids long.

In DNA form, the CDR3 reads TGTGCCAGCAGCAAACAGGGGGTTGGCACTGAAGCTTTCTTT. Translation gives CASSKQGVGTEAFF. This chain joins TRBV28 and TRBJ1-1; 8 nucleotides agree with TRBD1. CDR1 MDHEN and CDR2 SYDVKM come from the germline V gene. The CDR3 is made up of 14 amino acids. The V segment lost 6 bases and the J segment 4 bases; nucleotides outside the gene matches: 7.

The chain combines TRBV5-1 with TRBJ2-7, with 7 nucleotides matching TRBD2. Germline CDR1 SGHRS, CDR2 YFSETQ. V lost 4 bases to trimming and J lost 9 bases; unmatched junction nucleotides: 13. This CDR3 region has 14 residues. The CDR3 loop reads CASSHLAAQPGQYF. CDR3 DNA sequence: TGCGCCAGCAGCCATCTAGCGGCCCAACCAGGGCAGTACTTC.

This clone was seen once. V gene TRBV5-1 combines with J gene TRBJ2-1; 12 nucleotides align to TRBD2. Per the germline V gene, CDR1 is SGHRS and CDR2 is YFSETQ. This CDR3 is built from 15 residues. J was trimmed by 10 bases and V by 1 base; bases with no gene match: 6. The CDR3 protein is CASSLISSGRDEQFF. The CDR3 bases are TGCGCCAGCAGCTTGATATCTAGCGGGAGGGACGAGCAGTTCTTC.

The V and J genes are TRBV7-2 and TRBJ1-4; 7 bases agree with TRBD1. Germline V CDR1 and CDR2: SGHTA, FQGNSA. The V gene end was trimmed by 4 bases and the J gene end by 3 bases; junction bases not matched to a gene: 5. The CDR3 extends over 15 amino acids. In DNA, the CDR3 is TGTGCCAGCAGCTCCTCCGGGACAGCTAATGAAAAACTGTTTTTT. Translation: CASSSSGTANEKLFF.

The chain links TRBV4-2 to TRBJ1-1; no reliable D call. Between the trimmed V and J ends, which lost 1 base and 2 bases, there was a span of 8 bases. Germline values: CDR1 LGHNA, CDR2 YNFKEQ. The CDR3 covers 14 residues. CDR3 amino acids: CASSQASPNTEAFF. CDR3 in DNA: TGTGCCAGCAGCCAAGCTTCTCCTAACACTGAAGCTTTCTTT.

This chain joins TRBV10-3 and TRBJ2-1, with D possibly TRBD1 on 6 matching bases. The CDR3 contains 12 residues. Trimming cost V 6 bases and J 5 bases, with 8 bases left between them. From germline, CDR1 is ENHRY and CDR2 SYGVKD. This chain's CDR3 is CAIRDRDNEQFF. CDR3 coding DNA: TGTGCCATCAGGGACAGAGACAATGAGCAGTTCTTC.

The chain couples TRBV27 to TRBJ2-1, with 13 bases aligning to TRBD2. CDR1 is MNHEY and CDR2 is SMNVEV in the germline V gene (reference sequence). V dropped 10 bases and J dropped 15; count of bases not matched to a gene: 18. This CDR3 has 15 residues. CDR3 amino acids: CATRTPGLAGTSLFF. CDR3 DNA: TGTGCCACCCGGACGCCGGGACTAGCGGGGACAAGCCTGTTCTTC.